Each of the 10 T cell receptor beta chains below was sequenced from the same sample in a study of cytomegalovirus exposure and HLA in healthy donors. Libraries were prepared by immunoSEQ multiplex PCR; TCRdb keeps only in-frame clonotypes and omits some of them. Of around 170,000 clones listed, 88% were seen once; the top ten hold 2.5% to 3%. Material for sequencing was PBMCs. These receptor sequences come from a man in his late teens or twenties in good health and CMV-seronegative.

The chain recombines TRBV5-1 with TRBJ2-3, with TRBD1 identical over 11 bases. The CDR3 consists of 14 residues. Germline CDR1 and CDR2: SGHRS and YFSETQ. V lost 5 bases to trimming and J lost 4 bases; unmatched junction nucleotides: 3. The CDR3 bases are TGCGCCAGCAGTGGGGGACAGGGGGCAGATACGCAGTATTTT. It translates to CASSGGQGADTQYF.

The chain links TRBV5-4 to TRBJ2-7, with TRBD2 matching over 11 bases. V trimming: 4 bases; J trimming: 4 bases; junction bases outside the gene matches: 7. From germline, CDR1 is SGHNT and CDR2 YYREEE (reference sequence). The CDR3 loop spans 15 amino acids. CDR3: CASSPTGTSGYEQYF. In DNA, the CDR3 is TGTGCCAGCAGCCCAACCGGGACTAGCGGTTACGAGCAGTACTTC. The complete variable domain, with remaining parts taken from reference TRBV5-4 and TRBJ2-7, reads ETGVTQSPTHLIKTRGQQVTLRCSSQSGHNTVSWYQQALGQGPQFIFQYYREEENGRGNFPPRFSGLQFPNYSSELNVNALELDDSALYLCASSPTGTSGYEQYFGPGTRLTVT.

Notes on this clone: At one end the junction does not follow the germline gene, possibly because of a read error. V is TRBV7-7 and J is TRBJ2-1; 8 bases are shared with TRBD1. The CDR3 runs 16 residues. CDR1 and CDR2 from the germline V gene are SSHAT and FNYEAQ (reference sequence). CDR3 in amino acids: CASSRYPRGRYNEQFF. The CDR3 nucleotides read TGTGCTAGCAGCCGATACCCCAGGGGGCGCTACAATGAGCAGTTCTTC.

The chain combines TRBV6-5 with TRBJ2-7, with TRBD1 identical over 9 bases. V trimming: 6 bases; J trimming: 4 bases; junction bases outside the gene matches: 10. Germline assignment: CDR1 MNHEY and CDR2 SVGAGI. This CDR3 contains 15 residues. DNA of the CDR3: TGTGCCAGCAGGGTCGATCACAGGGGGCGATACGAGCAGTACTTC. It specifies CASRVDHRGRYEQYF.

In this sample, this clone turned up once. The chain recombines TRBV2 with TRBJ2-7, with 9 bases that match TRBD2. This CDR3 contains 14 residues. The germline V gene has CDR1 SNHLY and CDR2 FYNNEI. The V gene end was trimmed by 10 bases and the J gene end by 0 bases; junction bases not matched to a gene: 7. The CDR3 region is CATTGTSLSYEQYV. The CDR3 nucleotides are TGTGCCACTACCGGGACTAGCCTCTCCTACGAGCAGTACGTC.

Note on this clone: A read error may produce the germline difference seen at one junction end. The V and J genes are TRBV20-1 and TRBJ2-7; D perhaps matches TRBD1 (5 bases). The CDR3 length is 10 residues. Germline V gene sequence: CDR1 DFQATT, CDR2 SNEGSKA (reference sequence). CDR3 protein: CSASTLTQGF. In DNA form, the CDR3 reads TGCAGTGCTAGTACCCTCACCCAGGGCTTC.

The chain combines TRBV7-8 with TRBJ1-5, with 8 nucleotides matching TRBD1. This CDR3 has 16 amino acids. Trimming took 2 bases from V and 2 from J; bases not matched to a gene: 5. Germline V gives CDR1 SGHVS, CDR2 FQNEAQ. As DNA, the CDR3 is TGTGCCAGCAGCTTAAAGACAGGGGTGGGCAATCAGCCCCAGCATTTT. This translates into CASSLKTGVGNQPQHF.

In its sample, this clone was seen once. The chain uses TRBV5-4 and TRBJ1-5; no clear D gene. The V end lost 0 bases, the J end lost 7 bases, and 11 bases lay between the germline ends. This CDR3 has 14 amino acids. The germline gives CDR1 SGHNT, CDR2 YYREEE (reference sequence). CDR3 DNA: TGTGCCAGCAGCTTGGGAACAGTCGGACAGCCCCAGCATTTT. This translates into CASSLGTVGQPQHF.

This chain uses TRBV5-1 with TRBJ2-5; 7 bases are a match to TRBD1. Germline V gives CDR1 SGHRS, CDR2 YFSETQ. There are 15 residues in the CDR3. V gave up 4 bases and J gave up 2 bases; unmatched junction bases: 8. As DNA, the CDR3 is TGCGCCAGCAGCCACTCCGACAGGGAACAAGAGACCCAGTACTTC. The encoded protein is CASSHSDREQETQYF.

The CDR3 DNA reads TGCGCCAGCATAAATACAGGGGGGAATGAGCAGTTCTTC. Its protein product is CASINTGGNEQFF. The chain uses TRBV5-1 and TRBJ2-1; TRBD1 matches at 8 bases. Trimming cost V 6 bases and J 7 bases; bases outside gene matches: 6. Looked up from germline, CDR1 is SGHRS and CDR2 is YFSETQ. The CDR3 sequence is 13 residues long.